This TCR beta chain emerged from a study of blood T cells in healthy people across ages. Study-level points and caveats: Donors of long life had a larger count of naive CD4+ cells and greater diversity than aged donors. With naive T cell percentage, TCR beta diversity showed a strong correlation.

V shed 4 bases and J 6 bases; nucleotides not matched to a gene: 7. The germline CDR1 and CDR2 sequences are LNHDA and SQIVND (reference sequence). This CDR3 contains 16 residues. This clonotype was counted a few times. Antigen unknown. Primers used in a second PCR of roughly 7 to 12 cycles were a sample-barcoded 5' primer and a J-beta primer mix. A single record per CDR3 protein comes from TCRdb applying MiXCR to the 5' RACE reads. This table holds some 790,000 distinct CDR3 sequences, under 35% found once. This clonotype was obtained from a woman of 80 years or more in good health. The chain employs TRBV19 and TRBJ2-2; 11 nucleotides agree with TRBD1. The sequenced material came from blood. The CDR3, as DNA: TGTGCCAGTAGTAATTATCAGGGACAGGGGGCCGGGGAGCTGTTTTTT. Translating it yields CASSNYQGQGAGELFF.